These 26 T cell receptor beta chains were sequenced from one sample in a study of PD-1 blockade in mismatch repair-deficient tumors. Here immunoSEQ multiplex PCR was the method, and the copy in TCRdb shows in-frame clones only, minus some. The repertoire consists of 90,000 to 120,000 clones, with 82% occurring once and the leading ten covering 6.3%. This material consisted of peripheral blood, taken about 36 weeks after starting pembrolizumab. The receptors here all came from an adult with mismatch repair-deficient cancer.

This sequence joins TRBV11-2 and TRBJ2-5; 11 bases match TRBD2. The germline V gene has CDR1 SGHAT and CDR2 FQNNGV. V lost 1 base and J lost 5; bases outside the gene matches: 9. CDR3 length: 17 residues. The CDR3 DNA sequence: TGTGCCAGCAGCTTAGGGGGGGTAGCGGGAGGGCCGGAGACCCAGTACTTC. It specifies CASSLGGVAGGPETQYF.

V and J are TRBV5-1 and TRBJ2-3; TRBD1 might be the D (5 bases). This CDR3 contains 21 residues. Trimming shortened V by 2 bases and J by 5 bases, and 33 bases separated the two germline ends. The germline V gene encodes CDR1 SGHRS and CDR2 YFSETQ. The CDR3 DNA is TGCGCCAGCAGCTTAAAAACCCTCCACCCCTTGAAACGGAATCAGGGAGATACGCAGTATTTT. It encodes CASSLKTLHPLKRNQGDTQYF.

The CDR3 protein is CASSPGDSSYGYTF. Here the CDR3 DNA reads TGTGCCAGCTCACCGGGCGACAGCTCCTATGGCTACACCTTC. This rearrangement joins TRBV18 to TRBJ1-2; perhaps TRBD1 as D (5 bases). The ends were cut back, 3 bases at V and 4 bases at J, with 12 bases in the middle. Looked up from germline, CDR1 is KGHSH and CDR2 is LQKENI. CDR3 length equals 14 residues. The variable domain in full, with the rest retrieved from reference TRBV18 and TRBJ1-2, is NAGVMQNPRHLVRRRGQEARLRCSPMKGHSHVYWYRQLPEEGLKFMVYLQKENIIDESGMPKERFSAEFPKEGPSILRIQQVVRGDSAAYFCASSPGDSSYGYTFGSGTRLTVV.

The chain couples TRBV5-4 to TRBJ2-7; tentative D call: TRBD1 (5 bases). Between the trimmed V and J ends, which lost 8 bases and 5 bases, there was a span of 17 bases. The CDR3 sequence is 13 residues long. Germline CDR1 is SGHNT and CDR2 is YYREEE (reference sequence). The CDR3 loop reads CARSPVGANEQYF. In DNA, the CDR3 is TGTGCCAGAAGCCCCGTTGGGGCCAACGAGCAGTACTTC.

This CDR3 reads CASSPLAGGREETQYF. The CDR3 coding sequence is TGTGCCAGCAGCCCTTTAGCGGGAGGTCGGGAAGAGACCCAGTACTTC. The rearrangement uses TRBV11-2 and TRBJ2-5; 10 bases match TRBD2. Germline-derived CDR1 and CDR2 are SGHAT and FQNNGV. The V gene end was trimmed by 5 bases and the J gene end by 3 bases; junction bases not matched to a gene: 9. The CDR3 covers 16 residues.

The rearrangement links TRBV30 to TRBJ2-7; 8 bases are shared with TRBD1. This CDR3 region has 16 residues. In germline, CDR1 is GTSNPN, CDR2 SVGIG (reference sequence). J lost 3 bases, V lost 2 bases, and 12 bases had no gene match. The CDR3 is CAWSMRQGSLGYEQYF. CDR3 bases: TGTGCCTGGAGTATGAGACAGGGGAGTTTAGGCTACGAGCAGTACTTC.

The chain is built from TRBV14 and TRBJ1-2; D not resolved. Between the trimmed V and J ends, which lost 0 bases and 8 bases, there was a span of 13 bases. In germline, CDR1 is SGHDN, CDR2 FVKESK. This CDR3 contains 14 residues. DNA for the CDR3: TGTGCCAGCAGCCAAGATCTTTACTACGGCGGCTACACCTTC. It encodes CASSQDLYYGGYTF.

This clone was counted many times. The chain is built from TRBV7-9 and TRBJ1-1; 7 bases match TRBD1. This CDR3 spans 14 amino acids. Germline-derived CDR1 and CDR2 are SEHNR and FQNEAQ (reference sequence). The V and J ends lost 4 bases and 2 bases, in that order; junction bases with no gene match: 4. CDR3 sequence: CASSSDRVNTEAFF. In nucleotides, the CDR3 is TGTGCCAGCAGCTCAGACAGGGTAAACACTGAAGCTTTCTTT.

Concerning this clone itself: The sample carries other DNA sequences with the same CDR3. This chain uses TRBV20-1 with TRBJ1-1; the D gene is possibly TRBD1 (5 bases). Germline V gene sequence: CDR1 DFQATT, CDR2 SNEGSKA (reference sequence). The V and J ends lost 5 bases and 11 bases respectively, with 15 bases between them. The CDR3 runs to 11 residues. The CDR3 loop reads CSAPGGGEAFF. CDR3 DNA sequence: TGCAGTGCTCCCGGGGGAGGGGAGGCTTTCTTT.

DNA for the CDR3: TGTGCCAGCAGTGAAGGTGTGGGGGCCAACGTCCTGACTTTC. Amino acid sequence: CASSEGVGANVLTF. This rearrangement joins TRBV25-1 to TRBJ2-6; no reliable D call. Germline loops: CDR1 MGHDK, CDR2 SYGVNS. The ends were cut back, 2 bases at V and 4 bases at J, with 6 bases in the middle. The CDR3 extends over 14 amino acids. The full variable domain, its missing parts supplied by reference TRBV25-1 and TRBJ2-6, is EADIYQTPRYLVIGTGKKITLECSQTMGHDKMYWYQQDPGMELHLIHYSYGVNSTEKGDLSSESTVSRIRTEHFPLTLESARPSHTSQYLCASSEGVGANVLTFGAGSRLTVL.

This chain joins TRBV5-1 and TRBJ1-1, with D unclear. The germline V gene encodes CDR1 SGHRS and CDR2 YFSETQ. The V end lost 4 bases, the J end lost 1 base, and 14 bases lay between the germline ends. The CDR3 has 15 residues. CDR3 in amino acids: CASSKTGGRNTEAFF. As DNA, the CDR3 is TGCGCCAGCAGCAAAACGGGAGGCAGGAACACTGAAGCTTTCTTT.

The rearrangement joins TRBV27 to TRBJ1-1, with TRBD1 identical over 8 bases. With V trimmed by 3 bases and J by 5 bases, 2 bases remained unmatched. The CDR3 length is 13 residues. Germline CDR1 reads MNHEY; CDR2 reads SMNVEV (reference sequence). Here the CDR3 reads CASSLDRETEAFF. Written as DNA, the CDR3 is TGTGCCAGCAGTTTGGACAGGGAAACTGAAGCTTTCTTT.

CDR3 in amino acids: CASSLNGGWNTEAFF. The CDR3 DNA reads TGCGCCAGCAGCTTGAACGGGGGGTGGAACACTGAAGCTTTCTTT. This chain joins TRBV5-1 and TRBJ1-1; D possibly corresponds to TRBD1 (5 bases). In germline, CDR1 is SGHRS, CDR2 YFSETQ. CDR3 length: 15 residues. Trimming left V 1 base short and J 1 base short, with 11 bases between. Drawing the rest from reference TRBV5-1 and TRBJ1-1, the complete variable domain is KAGVTQTPRYLIKTRGQQVTLSCSPISGHRSVSWYQQTPGQGLQFLFEYFSETQRNKGNFPGRFSGRQFSNSRSEMNVSTLELGDSALYLCASSLNGGWNTEAFFGQGTRLTVV.

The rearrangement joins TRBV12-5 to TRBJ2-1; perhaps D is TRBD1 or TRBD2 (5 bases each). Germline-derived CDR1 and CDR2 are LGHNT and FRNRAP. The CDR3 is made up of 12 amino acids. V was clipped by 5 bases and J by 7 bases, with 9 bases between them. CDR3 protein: CASGRWGNEQFF. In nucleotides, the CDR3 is TGTGCTAGTGGTCGCTGGGGGAATGAGCAGTTCTTC.

The CDR3 loop is CASRTGPRATDTQYF. CDR3 coding DNA: TGTGCCAGCAGAACCGGCCCCCGGGCCACAGATACGCAGTATTTT. This chain links TRBV2 with TRBJ2-3, with unresolved D. V gave up 6 bases and J gave up 2 bases, with 15 bases separating them. Germline-derived CDR1 and CDR2 are SNHLY and FYNNEI. The CDR3 covers 15 residues.

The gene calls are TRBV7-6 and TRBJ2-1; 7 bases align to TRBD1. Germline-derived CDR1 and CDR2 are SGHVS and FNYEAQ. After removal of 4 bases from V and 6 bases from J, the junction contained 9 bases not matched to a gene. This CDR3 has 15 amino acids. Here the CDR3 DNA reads TGTGCCAGCAGCTCACGACAGGGTACCGGCAATGAGCAGTTCTTC. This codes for CASSSRQGTGNEQFF. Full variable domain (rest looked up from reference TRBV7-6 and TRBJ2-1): GAGVSQSPRYKVTKRGQDVALRCDPISGHVSLYWYRQALGQGPEFLTYFNYEAQQDKSGLPNDRFSAERPEGSISTLTIQRTEQRDSAMYRCASSSRQGTGNEQFFGPGTRLTVL.

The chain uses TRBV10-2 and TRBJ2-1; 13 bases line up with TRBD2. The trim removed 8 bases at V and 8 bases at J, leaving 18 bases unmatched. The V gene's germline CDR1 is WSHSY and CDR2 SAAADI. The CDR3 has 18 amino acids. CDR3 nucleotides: TGCGCCAGCGGGTTTGGGACTAGCGGGAATGTGGATTTGTATGAGCAGTTCTTC. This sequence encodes CASGFGTSGNVDLYEQFF.

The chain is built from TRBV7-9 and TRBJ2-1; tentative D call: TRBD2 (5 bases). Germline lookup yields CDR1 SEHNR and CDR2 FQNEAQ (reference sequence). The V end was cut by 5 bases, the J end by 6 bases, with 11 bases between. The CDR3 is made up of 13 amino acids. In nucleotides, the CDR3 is TGTGCCAGCAGCCCTGAAGCGGCCAATGAGCAGTTCTTC. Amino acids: CASSPEAANEQFF.

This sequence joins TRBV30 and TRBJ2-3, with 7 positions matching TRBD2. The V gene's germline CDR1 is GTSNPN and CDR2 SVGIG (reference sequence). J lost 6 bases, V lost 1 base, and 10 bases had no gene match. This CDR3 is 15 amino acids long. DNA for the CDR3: TGTGCCTGGAGTGCAGGACTAGGCAACATGGATACGCAGTATTTT. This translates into CAWSAGLGNMDTQYF.

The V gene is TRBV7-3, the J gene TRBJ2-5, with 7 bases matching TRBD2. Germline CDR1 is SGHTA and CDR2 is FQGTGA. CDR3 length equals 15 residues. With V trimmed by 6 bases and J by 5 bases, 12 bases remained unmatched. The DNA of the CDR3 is TGTGCCAGCAGGTCTCCGGCGGGGGAGTGGGAGACCCAGTACTTC. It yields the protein CASRSPAGEWETQYF.

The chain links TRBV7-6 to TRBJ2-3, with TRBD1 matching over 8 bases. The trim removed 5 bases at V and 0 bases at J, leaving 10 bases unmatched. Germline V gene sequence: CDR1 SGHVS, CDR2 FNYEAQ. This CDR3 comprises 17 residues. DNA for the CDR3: TGTGCCAGCAGCAGTGACAGGGGAGCTACTAGCACAGATACGCAGTATTTT. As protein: CASSSDRGATSTDTQYF.

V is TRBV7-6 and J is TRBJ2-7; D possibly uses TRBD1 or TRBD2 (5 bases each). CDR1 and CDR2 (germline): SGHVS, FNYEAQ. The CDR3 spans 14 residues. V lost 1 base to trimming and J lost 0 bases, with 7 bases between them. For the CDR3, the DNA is TGTGCCAGCAGCTTAGGGGACGTCTCCTACGAGCAGTACTTC. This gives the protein CASSLGDVSYEQYF.

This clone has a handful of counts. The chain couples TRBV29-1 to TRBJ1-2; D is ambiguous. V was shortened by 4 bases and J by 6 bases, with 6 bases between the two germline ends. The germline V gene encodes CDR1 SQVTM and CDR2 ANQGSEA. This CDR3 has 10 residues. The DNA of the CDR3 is TGCAGCGTTGGCTATAATGGCTACACCTTC. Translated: CSVGYNGYTF.

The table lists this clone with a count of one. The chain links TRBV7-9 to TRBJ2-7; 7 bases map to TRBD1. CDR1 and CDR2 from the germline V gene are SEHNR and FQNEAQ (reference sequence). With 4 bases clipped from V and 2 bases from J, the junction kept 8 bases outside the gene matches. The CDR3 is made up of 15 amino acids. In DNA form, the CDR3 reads TGTGCCAGCAGCTCCTGGGACAGCTCAACCTACGAGCAGTACTTC. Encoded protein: CASSSWDSSTYEQYF.

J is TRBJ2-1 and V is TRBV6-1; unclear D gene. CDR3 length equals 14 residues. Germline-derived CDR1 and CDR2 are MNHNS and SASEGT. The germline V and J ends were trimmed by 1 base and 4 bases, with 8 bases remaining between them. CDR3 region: CASSEGPGYNEQFF. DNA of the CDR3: TGTGCCAGCAGTGAAGGGCCGGGTTACAATGAGCAGTTCTTC.

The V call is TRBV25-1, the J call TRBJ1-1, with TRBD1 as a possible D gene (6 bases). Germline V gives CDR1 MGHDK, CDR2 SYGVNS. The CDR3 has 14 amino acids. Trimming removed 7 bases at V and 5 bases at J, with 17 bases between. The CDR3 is CASIPKGDLTEAFF. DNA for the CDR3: TGTGCCAGCATTCCTAAGGGGGACTTAACTGAAGCTTTCTTT.